This TCR beta chain comes out of a study of vaccination and CD4 T cells after COVID-19 (dated by TCRdb to between 2021 and 2024). General notes on the study: Convalescent patients had a positive SARS-CoV-2 result on nasal swab PCR, and of these patients, several had mild disease and one had severe disease. Participants got two doses of the Pfizer-BioNTech BNT162b2 vaccine (n=8) or two doses of the Moderna mRNA-1273 vaccine (n=2). In around nine COVID-19 convalescent patients and a handful of infection-naive healthy vaccine recipients, the spike-specific CD4+ TCR repertoire before mRNA vaccination was compared with the repertoire after mRNA vaccination. Post-COVID blood samples from convalescent patients were collected a median of around 100 days after diagnosis, with a range of 35 to 161 days. Culture stimuli were overlapping spike peptide pools from SARS-CoV-2 and from the common cold coronaviruses HCoV-NL63, HCoV-OC43 and HCoV-229E. Post-vaccine blood samples were taken a median of around 68 days after the second vaccine dose, with a range of 14 to 241 days. Three convalescent patients were sampled both early after vaccination (day 14) and late after vaccination (days 161 to 241). The convalescent cohort comprised six males and four females, including two Hispanic individuals, seven Caucasians, two Asians and one multiracial person. Control cultures received a CEFX viral epitope pool as the positive control, an HIV-1 Nef peptide pool as the negative control, or no peptide.

To note about this clonotype: No antigen is known for it. Base qualities were left out, and no much larger clone turns up one base away.

CDR1 and CDR2 (SGHNT, YENEEA) derive from the germline V gene. Spanning cysteine to phenylalanine, the CDR3 consists of 12 amino acids. Only the CDR3 DNA stays, 36 bases, in frame from base 1. Trimming takes 4 bases from V and 3 bases from J, and the germline ends sit 7 bases apart. Receptors were amplified or captured by PCR. DNA from cultured CD4+ T cells was subjected to TCR sequencing with the Oncomine TCR Beta short-read assay at the Johns Hopkins FTIC core. The QIAamp micro DNA kit was used to extract genomic DNA from the cultured CD4+ T cells. Oncomine TCR Beta libraries from cultured CD4+ T cells were pooled with unique dual indexes and sequenced on an Illumina iSeq 100. As for the authors' bioinformatics: Non-productive sequences were removed, and CDR3s that did not start with C, did not end with F or W, or were shorter than 7 amino acids were discarded. The MANAFEST web application was used to identify antigen-specific clonotypes by comparing peptide-stimulated wells against reference wells and other culture wells. For a clone to be called positive, the clone needed an FDR below 0.05, an odds ratio above 5, and a productive frequency above 0.1% in at least two of three replicate wells. Cross-reactive clonotypes were defined as significantly expanded in both SARS-CoV-2 spike wells and at least one common cold coronavirus spike condition. CDR3 homology was assessed with Levenshtein distances (stringdist) and unrooted phylogenetic trees (ape) in R version 3.6.1. In-frame beta chains were kept once TCRdb had trimmed the public reads at Q25 with fastp and called clones with MiXCR. Duplicate CDR3 protein sequences are folded into a single record with the most common DNA and genes. TCRdb, rather than the study authors, made the V and J calls. The sample table contains fewer than 20,000 distinct CDR3 sequences; only one count was recorded for more than 45% of them. The leading ten clones occupy 20% to 25% of the sample.

Summary of the overall study and its limitations: The median count of SARS-CoV-2-reactive clonotypes went up from 20 to 25 after infection to about 41 after vaccination, although the change was not significant. In convalescent patients, a median 86.3% of post-vaccine SARS-CoV-2-reactive clones were detected only after vaccination, and vaccine-specific priming was suggested by this finding. Of the vaccine-specific clones found in convalescent patients, nearly all (304 of 307) were mono-reactive for SARS-CoV-2 spike instead of being cross-reactive with common cold coronaviruses. The study included relatively few convalescent patients and did not analyze early timepoints after natural infection.

Interpreted using the paper, the time point label stands for: late sampling 161 to 241 days after vaccination in a few convalescent patients. The treatment or condition label, as the study defines it: approximately nine-day PBMC culture with coronavirus spike peptide pools or control peptides (ViraFEST assay). The study used the ViraFEST assay, which expanded antigen-specific T cells with peptide pools and then identified expanded clonotypes by TCR sequencing. The convalescent patients' positive SARS-CoV-2 PCR tests fell between March and December 2020, which was before the Alpha, Beta and Delta variants emerged in the United States. Two million PBMCs per well were cultured in IMDM with roughly 5% human AB serum and 8 to 10 IU/ml IL-2, plus 10 ug/ml peptide pools. On days 3 and 7, half of the culture medium was replaced with fresh IL-2-containing medium. CD4+ T cells were isolated after roughly nine days of culture through negative selection using the EasySep CD4+ T cell isolation kit. PBMCs were separated from whole blood using Ficoll-Paque Plus gradient centrifugation and then either used fresh or cryopreserved at -140C. In general, triplicate wells were set up for every culture condition.

The receptor comes from a human donor who had recovered from COVID-19. The sample in question was CD4+ T cells from blood, cultured in vitro, obtained about 7 months after SARS-CoV-2 vaccination. The chain was built from TRBV11-3 and TRBJ2-7, with the D gene uncertain. CDR3 loop: CASSSQIYEQYF. The bases are TGTGCCAGCAGCTCCCAGATCTACGAGCAGTACTTC.